These 2 T cell receptor beta chains were all obtained from the same sample, sequenced in a study of PD-1 blockade in classical Hodgkin lymphoma. The patients all showed relapse after autologous stem cell transplantation, while their brentuximab vedotin exposure varied. Clones were sequenced by immunoSEQ multiplex PCR, and TCRdb holds only the in-frame ones, with some missing. The table includes approximately 36,000 clones, 69% detected once. The starting material was peripheral blood mononuclear cells (PBMCs), obtained before the second cycle of nivolumab. The receptors stem from a human donor with classical Hodgkin lymphoma.

The chain joins TRBV28 to TRBJ1-1, with 10 bases identical to TRBD1. CDR3 length: 17 residues. Trimming took 2 bases from V and 8 from J; bases not matched to a gene: 14. The germline V gene has CDR1 MDHEN and CDR2 SYDVKM. CDR3 sequence reads: CASSLLPGTGALGEAFF. The CDR3 DNA reads as TGTGCCAGCAGTTTACTTCCCGGGACAGGGGCCCTCGGAGAAGCTTTCTTT.

The J gene is TRBJ1-1, the V gene TRBV19; 8 bases align to TRBD1. V lost 4 bases and J lost 5; bases outside the gene matches: 12. Germline V gene sequence: CDR1 LNHDA, CDR2 SQIVND (reference sequence). This CDR3 is 16 amino acids long. CDR3 coding DNA: TGTGCCAGTAGTAAATCTGCAGGGGGCTCGGGTACTGAAGCTTTCTTT. Residues: CASSKSAGGSGTEAFF.